The sequence of this TCR beta chain was determined in a study of cytomegalovirus exposure and HLA in healthy donors. Comment on this clone: Its antigen is currently unknown.

The length of the CDR3 is 17 residues. V was pared by 6 bases and J by 4 bases, with 24 bases between. The V gene's germline CDR1 is SEHNR and CDR2 FQNEAQ (reference sequence). The PCR made use of 60 Vbeta and 13 Jbeta primers. Profiled with immunoSEQ multiplex PCR; TCRdb holds only in-frame clones, not every one. The data show 110,000 to 150,000 clones, around 72% seen once. General study findings and limits: Diagnosis of cytomegalovirus status made by the classifier reportedly showed high specificity and sensitivity.

Sample: PBMCs. V usage is TRBV7-9 and J usage is TRBJ1-1; D may be TRBD1 (6 bases). The receptor's source is a man aged 18 to 30 in good health and CMV-seropositive. Here the CDR3 DNA reads TGTGCCAGCAGTTATCCAGTGGGCAGGGGAGATGGCACTGAAGCTTTCTTT. It yields the protein CASSYPVGRGDGTEAFF.